A selection of T cell receptor beta chains follows, all from one sample in a study of vaccination and CD4 T cells after COVID-19. TCRdb reanalysed the PCR reads using MiXCR and keeps one entry per CDR3 protein. The sample shows tens of thousands of distinct CDR3 sequences, 66% of them seen only once. The antigens of these receptors remain unknown. Sequenced input: CD4+ T cells from blood, cultured in vitro. These receptors were obtained from a human donor who had recovered from COVID-19. Each CDR3 is given with its conserved first and last residue. A D gene is named only where the DNA matches it firmly. Clone size is given for some rows only: seen once, a few or many times, or a class if the clone is expanded.

d_gene	v_gene	abundance	j_gene	CDR3aa	CDR3nt
NA	TRBV11-1	NA	TRBJ2-3	CASSLEGERADTQYF	TGTGCCAGCAGCTTGGAAGGGGAGAGGGCAGATACGCAGTATTTT
NA	TRBV15	NA	TRBJ2-1	CATSRQRGEQFF	TGTGCCACCAGCAGACAGAGAGGTGAGCAGTTCTTC
NA	TRBV6-1	NA	TRBJ2-6	CASSPGRGSGANVLTF	TGTGCCAGCAGTCCTGGACGGGGCAGTGGGGCCAACGTCCTGACTTTC
NA	TRBV30	NA	TRBJ1-6	CAWTGSTYNSPLHF	TGTGCCTGGACCGGGAGCACCTATAATTCACCCCTCCACTTT
NA	TRBV11-2	NA	TRBJ2-7	CASSLSQAVYEQYF	TGTGCCAGCAGTTTGTCGCAGGCTGTTTACGAGCAGTACTTC
TRBD1	TRBV6-2/TRBV6-3	NA	TRBJ2-7	CASSSRDRGTYEQYF	TGTGCCAGCAGTTCTAGGGACAGGGGAACCTACGAGCAGTACTTC
TRBD1	TRBV2	NA	TRBJ1-5	CASTPDRSVGEPQHF	TGTGCCAGCACCCCGGACAGGTCGGTGGGGGAGCCCCAGCATTTT
TRBD2	TRBV7-2	medium-sized	TRBJ2-7	CASSLAHGGGAYEQYF	TGTGCCAGCAGCTTAGCGCACGGCGGGGGGGCCTACGAGCAGTACTTC
TRBD1	TRBV7-3	once	TRBJ2-1	CASSLRGQSSYNEQFF	TGTGCCAGCAGCTTAAGGGGACAGAGCTCCTACAATGAGCAGTTCTTC
TRBD2	TRBV7-2	NA	TRBJ2-3	CASSLRTSGRSDTQYF	TGTGCCAGCAGCCTTCGGACTAGCGGGAGGTCGGATACGCAGTATTTT
NA	TRBV6-2/TRBV6-3	NA	TRBJ2-1	CASSLRVGLYNEQFF	TGTGCCAGCAGCCTGCGGGTCGGGCTCTACAATGAGCAGTTCTTC
NA	TRBV5-4	NA	TRBJ1-1	CASNAWGRGTEAFF	TGTGCCAGCAACGCTTGGGGTAGGGGGACTGAAGCTTTCTTT
NA	TRBV6-1	NA	TRBJ2-4	CASSEASGALFGDIQYF	TGTGCCAGCAGTGAAGCGTCAGGGGCTCTCTTTGGGGACATTCAGTACTTC
NA	TRBV19	NA	TRBJ2-7	CASSIGQEQYF	TGTGCCAGTAGTATTGGTCAAGAGCAGTACTTC
NA	TRBV12-3/TRBV12-4	NA	TRBJ1-5	CASRSRVDQPQHF	TGTGCCAGCAGGTCCAGGGTGGATCAGCCCCAGCATTTT
NA	TRBV7-3	NA	TRBJ1-1	CASSLTRDTEAFF	TGTGCCAGCAGCTTAACGCGGGACACTGAAGCTTTCTTT
NA	TRBV5-1	once	TRBJ2-7	CASRVTGGGAYEQYF	TGCGCCAGCAGAGTAACAGGGGGGGGAGCCTACGAGCAGTACTTC
NA	TRBV7-8	NA	TRBJ2-7	CASSLVGVYEQYF	TGTGCCAGCAGCTTAGTAGGGGTATACGAGCAGTACTTC
TRBD1	TRBV27	NA	TRBJ1-1	CASSSSRQGYTEAFF	TGTGCCAGCAGTTCATCGCGACAGGGATACACTGAAGCTTTCTTT
NA	TRBV20-1	few	TRBJ1-2	CSARGSGGYTF	TGCAGTGCGCGCGGTTCGGGAGGCTACACCTTC
TRBD2	TRBV7-3	NA	TRBJ2-2	CASSLFALAGGANTGELFF	TGTGCCAGCAGCTTGTTCGCACTAGCGGGGGGTGCGAACACCGGGGAGCTGTTTTTT
NA	TRBV7-2	NA	TRBJ2-5	CASSIDWGEETQYF	TGTGCCAGCAGCATAGATTGGGGGGAAGAGACCCAGTACTTC
NA	TRBV7-2	NA	TRBJ2-6	CASSLDRSGANVLTF	TGTGCCAGCAGCTTAGACAGGTCTGGGGCCAACGTCCTGACTTTC
TRBD1	TRBV6-2/TRBV6-3	few	TRBJ2-7	CASSYSLDRVYEQYF	TGTGCCAGCAGTTACTCCCTGGACAGGGTCTACGAGCAGTACTTC
NA	TRBV6-2/TRBV6-3	NA	TRBJ1-2	CASSYSPGVTNYGYTF	TGTGCCAGCAGTTACTCCCCGGGGGTGACTAACTATGGCTACACCTTC
TRBD2	TRBV19	once	TRBJ2-1	CASSGLGINEQFF	TGTGCCAGTAGTGGACTAGGCATCAATGAGCAGTTCTTC
NA	TRBV15	NA	TRBJ1-1	CATSVRTANTEAFF	TGTGCCACCAGCGTCAGGACAGCGAACACTGAAGCTTTCTTT
NA	TRBV20-1	few	TRBJ1-5	CSASRRDQPQHF	TGCAGTGCTAGTCGGAGGGATCAGCCCCAGCATTTT
TRBD2	TRBV12-3/TRBV12-4	once	TRBJ2-3	CASSFLSSGVRGTDTQYF	TGTGCCAGCAGCTTTCTTTCTAGCGGGGTCCGGGGCACAGATACGCAGTATTTT
TRBD1	TRBV19	few	TRBJ1-1	CASNLSPGGTEAFF	TGTGCCAGTAACCTCTCCCCAGGGGGCACTGAAGCTTTCTTT
NA	TRBV11-1	NA	TRBJ1-2	CASSLMRVYGYTF	TGTGCCAGCAGCCTCATGAGGGTTTATGGCTACACCTTC
TRBD2	TRBV30	NA	TRBJ2-7	CAWASGSYEQYF	TGTGCCTGGGCTAGCGGTTCCTACGAGCAGTACTTC
TRBD1	TRBV11-2	once	TRBJ1-6	CASSADRVNSPLHF	TGTGCCAGCAGCGCGGACAGGGTAAATTCACCCCTCCACTTT
TRBD1	TRBV11-3	NA	TRBJ2-5	CASSTHRDRGEETQYF	TGTGCCAGCAGCACGCACCGGGACAGGGGGGAAGAGACCCAGTACTTC
NA	TRBV20-1	NA	TRBJ2-5	CSARPSAETQYF	TGCAGTGCTAGACCGTCAGCTGAGACCCAGTACTTC
NA	TRBV25-1	NA	TRBJ1-2	CASIPVEGRGYTF	TGTGCCAGCATTCCTGTGGAGGGTAGGGGCTACACCTTC
NA	TRBV3-1	NA	TRBJ1-5	CASSLIGNQPQHF	TGTGCCAGCAGTCTCATAGGCAATCAGCCCCAGCATTTT